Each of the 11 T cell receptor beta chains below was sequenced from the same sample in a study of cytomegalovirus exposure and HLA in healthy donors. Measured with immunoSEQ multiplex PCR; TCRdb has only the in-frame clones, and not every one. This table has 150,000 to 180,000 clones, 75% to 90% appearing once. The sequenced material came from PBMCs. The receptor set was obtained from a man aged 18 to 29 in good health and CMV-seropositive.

CDR3 sequence reads: CASSSTLTPHRENTIYF. The CDR3 DNA reads TGTGCCAGCAGTTCAACATTGACCCCTCACCGGGAAAACACCATATATTTT. This chain joins TRBV27 and TRBJ1-3; unclear D gene. CDR3 size: 17 residues. Between the trimmed V and J ends, which lost 4 bases and 6 bases, there was a span of 22 bases. Per germline, CDR1 MNHEY and CDR2 SMNVEV (reference sequence).

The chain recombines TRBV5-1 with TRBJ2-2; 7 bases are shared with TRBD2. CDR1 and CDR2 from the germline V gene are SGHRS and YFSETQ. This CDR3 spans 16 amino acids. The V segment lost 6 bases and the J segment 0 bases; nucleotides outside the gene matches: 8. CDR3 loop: CASTPRGGANTGELFF. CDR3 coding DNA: TGCGCCAGCACCCCACGCGGGGGAGCGAACACCGGGGAGCTGTTTTTT.

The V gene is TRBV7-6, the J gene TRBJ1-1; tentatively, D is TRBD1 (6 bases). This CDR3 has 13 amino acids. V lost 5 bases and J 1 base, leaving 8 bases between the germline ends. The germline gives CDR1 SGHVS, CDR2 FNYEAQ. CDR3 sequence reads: CASSQGTNTEAFF. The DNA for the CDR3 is TGTGCCAGCAGCCAGGGGACGAACACTGAAGCTTTCTTT.

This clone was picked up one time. CDR3 in DNA: TGCGCCAGCAGCCTTGGGACATTCCGGGACAGTGAGCAGTTCTTC. It translates to CASSLGTFRDSEQFF. V is TRBV5-1 and J is TRBJ2-1, with 7 bases lining up with TRBD1. Germline trimming cut 4 bases from V and 9 bases from J; bases unmatched to any gene: 13. Germline CDR1 is SGHRS and CDR2 is YFSETQ. This CDR3 is built from 15 residues.

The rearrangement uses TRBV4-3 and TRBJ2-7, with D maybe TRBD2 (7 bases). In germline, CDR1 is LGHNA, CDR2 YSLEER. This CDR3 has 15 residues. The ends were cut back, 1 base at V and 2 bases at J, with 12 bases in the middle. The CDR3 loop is CASSQAAGAPYEQYF. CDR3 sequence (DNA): TGCGCCAGCAGCCAAGCCGCGGGGGCACCCTACGAGCAGTACTTC.

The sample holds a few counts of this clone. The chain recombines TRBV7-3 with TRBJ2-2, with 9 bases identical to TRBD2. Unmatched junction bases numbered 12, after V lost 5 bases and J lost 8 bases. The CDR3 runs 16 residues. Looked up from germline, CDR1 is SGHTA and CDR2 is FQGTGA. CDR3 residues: CASSPRVAGARGELFF. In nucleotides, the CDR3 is TGTGCCAGCAGCCCCCGGGTAGCGGGAGCTCGGGGGGAGCTGTTTTTT.

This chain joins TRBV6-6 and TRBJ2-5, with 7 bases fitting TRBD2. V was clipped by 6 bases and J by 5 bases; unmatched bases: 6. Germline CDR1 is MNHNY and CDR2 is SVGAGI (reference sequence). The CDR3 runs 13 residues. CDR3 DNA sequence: TGTGCCAGCAGGGGGCAGGGAGGGGAGACCCAGTACTTC. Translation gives CASRGQGGETQYF.

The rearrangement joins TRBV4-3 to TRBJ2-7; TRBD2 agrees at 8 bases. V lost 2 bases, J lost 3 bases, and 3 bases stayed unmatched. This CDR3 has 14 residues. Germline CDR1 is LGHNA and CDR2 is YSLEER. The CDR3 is CASSQLAGRYEQYF. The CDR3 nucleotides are TGCGCCAGCAGCCAACTAGCGGGTCGCTACGAGCAGTACTTC.

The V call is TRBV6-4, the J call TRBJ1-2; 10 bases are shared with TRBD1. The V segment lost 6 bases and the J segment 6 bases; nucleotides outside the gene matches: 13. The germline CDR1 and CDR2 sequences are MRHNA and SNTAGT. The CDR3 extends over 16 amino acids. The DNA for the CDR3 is TGTGCCAGCAGCGATTACAGGGGACAGGGGAGGGATGGCTACACCTTC. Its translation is CASSDYRGQGRDGYTF.

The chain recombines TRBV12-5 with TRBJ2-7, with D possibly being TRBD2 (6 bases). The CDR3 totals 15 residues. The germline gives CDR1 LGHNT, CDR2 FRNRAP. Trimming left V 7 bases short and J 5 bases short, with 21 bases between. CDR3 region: CASARGEAMDHEQYF. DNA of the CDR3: TGTGCTAGTGCCCGCGGGGAGGCCATGGACCACGAGCAGTACTTC. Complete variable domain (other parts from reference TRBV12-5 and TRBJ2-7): DARVTQTPRHKVTEMGQEVTMRCQPILGHNTVFWYRQTMMQGLELLAYFRNRAPLDDSGMPKDRFSAEMPDATLATLKIQPSEPRDSAVYFCASARGEAMDHEQYFGPGTRLTVT.

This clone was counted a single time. Here the CDR3 DNA reads TGCGCCAGCAGCTTGGGGGACAGGGGCACCGGGGAGCTGTTTTTT. Residues: CASSLGDRGTGELFF. The V call is TRBV5-1, the J call TRBJ2-2, with TRBD1 identical over 10 bases. Germline V lookup: CDR1 SGHRS, CDR2 YFSETQ. With V trimmed by 0 bases and J by 4 bases, 0 bases remained unmatched. The CDR3 spans 15 residues.